A selection of T cell receptor beta chains follows, all from one sample in a study of blood T cells in healthy people across ages. TCRdb re-called the 5' RACE reads through MiXCR, storing one row per CDR3 protein. The sample has approximately 760,000 distinct CDR3 sequences; roughly 25% are singletons. These records were also assigned to another study, of T cells of mothers and their children.

Sequenced material: blood. Receptors were obtained from a boy between 10 and 17 years old in good health. Each CDR3 is given with its conserved first and last residue. D genes are given only for firm matches. Not every row has a clone size; where given, it reads once, few, many or a size class.

>.|TRBJ2-5|TRBD2|TRBV7-8
CASSLKAGGGQETQYF
TGTGCCAGCAGCTTAAAGGCGGGAGGGGGACAAGAGACCCAGTACTTC
>few|TRBJ1-1|TRBD1|TRBV5-1
CASSLGRGRGYAEAFF
TGCGCCAGCAGCTTGGGAAGGGGGCGCGGTTACGCTGAAGCTTTCTTT
>.|TRBJ2-5|.|TRBV27
CASSLAVQGTQYF
TGTGCCAGCAGTTTAGCCGTACAGGGGACCCAGTACTTC
>.|TRBJ1-3|TRBD1|TRBV15
CATSRVAGGLSGNTIYF
TGTGCCACCAGCAGAGTGGCAGGGGGCCTTTCTGGAAACACCATATATTTT
>few|TRBJ2-3|TRBD1|TRBV4-1
CASSPDREDTDTQYF
TGCGCCAGCAGCCCAGACAGGGAAGACACAGATACGCAGTATTTT
>few|TRBJ2-7|.|TRBV20-1
CSARKTGGNEQYF
TGCAGTGCTAGAAAGACAGGAGGAAACGAGCAGTACTTC
>.|TRBJ2-7|TRBD2|TRBV11-2
CASSHSGTSVHEQYF
TGTGCCAGCAGCCACTCCGGGACTAGCGTTCATGAGCAGTACTTC
>.|TRBJ1-1|.|TRBV7-2
CASSSDTGQRAPAFF
TGTGCCAGCAGCTCCGACACCGGACAGAGAGCGCCAGCTTTCTTT
>few|TRBJ2-3|.|TRBV12-3/TRBV12-4
CASSSPGDDTQYF
TGTGCCAGCAGTTCCCCCGGAGATGATACGCAGTATTTT
>.|TRBJ2-5|.|TRBV10-1
CATGWDFQETQYF
TGCGCCACCGGGTGGGACTTTCAAGAGACCCAGTACTTC
>.|TRBJ2-4|TRBD1|TRBV28
CASSSLTGGGKNIQYF
TGTGCCAGTAGTTCTCTGACAGGGGGCGGGAAAAACATTCAGTACTTC
>.|TRBJ2-5|.|TRBV20-1
CSAAGGEETQYF
TGCAGTGCCGCCGGAGGAGAAGAGACCCAGTACTTC
>.|TRBJ1-6|.|TRBV20-1
CSARDQAYSGSPLHF
TGCAGTGCTAGAGATCAGGCTTATTCTGGTTCACCCCTCCACTTT
>few|TRBJ1-2|.|TRBV20-1
CSARPSGRDYGYTF
TGCAGTGCTAGGCCTAGCGGGCGGGACTATGGCTACACCTTC
>.|TRBJ2-5|TRBD1|TRBV5-6
CASRPSGQGGQYF
TGTGCCAGCAGACCCTCGGGACAGGGAGGGCAGTACTTC
>.|TRBJ2-4|.|TRBV5-6
CASSFAGFERNIQYF
TGTGCCAGCAGCTTCGCAGGGTTTGAGAGAAACATTCAGTACTTC
>.|TRBJ2-2|.|TRBV11-3
CASSLDGGYTGELFF
TGTGCCAGCAGCTTAGACGGGGGCTACACCGGGGAGCTGTTTTTT
>few|TRBJ1-2|.|TRBV11-2
CASSLGGTSGYTF
TGTGCCAGCAGCTTGGGGGGTACGAGTGGCTACACCTTC
>.|TRBJ1-2|.|TRBV7-9
CASSPDGRPGGYTF
TGTGCCAGCAGCCCGGACGGGCGACCGGGTGGCTACACCTTC
>.|TRBJ1-4|.|TRBV7-9
CASGREKLFF
TGTGCCAGCGGTAGGGAAAAACTGTTTTTT
>.|TRBJ2-7|.|TRBV28
CASSLLNGRSYEQYF
TGTGCCAGCAGTTTATTGAACGGCCGCTCCTACGAGCAGTACTTC
>few|TRBJ2-1|.|TRBV27
CASSPPDVAYSYNEQFF
TGTGCCAGCAGTCCCCCGGACGTAGCCTACTCCTACAATGAGCAGTTCTTC
>.|TRBJ2-5|.|TRBV29-1
CSVVWDGKETQYF
TGCAGCGTTGTTTGGGACGGAAAAGAGACCCAGTACTTC
>.|TRBJ1-6|.|TRBV6-1
CASSETPGDYNSPLHF
TGTGCCAGCAGTGAAACCCCAGGGGATTATAATTCACCCCTCCACTTT
>few|TRBJ2-4|TRBD1|TRBV14
CASSQRQGMDIQYF
TGTGCCAGCAGCCAGAGACAGGGGATGGACATTCAGTACTTC
>.|TRBJ2-5|.|TRBV6-1
CASSVQKPQETQYF
TGTGCCAGCAGTGTACAGAAACCCCAAGAGACCCAGTACTTC
>few|TRBJ2-1|TRBD1|TRBV5-8
CASSQRTGPGEQFF
TGTGCCAGCAGCCAGCGGACAGGGCCGGGTGAGCAGTTCTTC
>few|TRBJ2-5|.|TRBV4-1
CASSLDSRQETQYF
TGCGCCAGCAGCCTGGACAGTCGTCAAGAGACCCAGTACTTC
>few|TRBJ2-3|TRBD1|TRBV5-6
CASISDRGGTDTQYF
TGTGCCAGCATCTCGGACAGGGGAGGCACAGATACGCAGTATTTT
>.|TRBJ2-4|TRBD1|TRBV13
CASSLERTGSPIAKNIQYF
TGTGCCAGCAGCTTAGAGAGGACAGGGAGTCCCATAGCCAAAAACATTCAGTACTTC
>few|TRBJ2-5|TRBD1|TRBV28
CASTNGPGQGTETQYF
TGTGCCAGCACTAATGGACCGGGACAGGGGACGGAGACCCAGTACTTC
>.|TRBJ2-5|.|TRBV4-1
CASSQVIWVETQYF
TGCGCCAGCAGCCAAGTTATCTGGGTTGAGACCCAGTACTTC
>few|TRBJ2-1|TRBD1|TRBV2
CASSGGQGNEQFF
TGTGCCAGCAGTGGGGGACAGGGTAATGAGCAGTTCTTC
>.|TRBJ2-1|.|TRBV20-1
CSARDGDEQFF
TGCAGTGCTAGAGATGGGGATGAGCAGTTCTTC
>.|TRBJ2-1|TRBD2|TRBV28
CASSLLSSGRLDNEQFF
TGTGCCAGCAGTTTATTGTCTAGCGGGAGGTTAGACAATGAGCAGTTCTTC
>.|TRBJ2-1|TRBD1|TRBV7-8
CASRIGPGQGFNEQFF
TGTGCCAGCAGAATAGGACCGGGACAGGGATTTAATGAGCAGTTCTTC
>.|TRBJ2-5|.|TRBV28
CASRPGQVQETQYF
TGTGCCAGCCGGCCAGGGCAAGTTCAAGAGACCCAGTACTTC
>.|TRBJ1-1|.|TRBV11-2
CASSPTRLNTEAFF
TGTGCCAGCAGCCCTACCCGCCTGAACACTGAAGCTTTCTTT
>.|TRBJ1-4|TRBD1|TRBV5-1
CASSSSTGGNEKLFF
TGCGCCAGCAGCTCGTCAACAGGGGGTAATGAAAAACTGTTTTTT
>many|TRBJ2-3|.|TRBV5-1
CASSLYGTDTQYF
TGTGCCAGCAGTTTATACGGCACAGATACGCAGTATTTT
>.|TRBJ2-7|TRBD2|TRBV29-1
CSVLSGLAGDEQYF
TGCAGCGTCTTATCGGGACTAGCGGGAGACGAGCAGTACTTC
>few|TRBJ2-7|.|TRBV4-3
CASRLSAAPDYEQYF
TGCGCCAGCAGGCTGAGTGCAGCTCCCGACTACGAGCAGTACTTC
>.|TRBJ2-1|TRBD2|TRBV10-3
CASLAGDEQFF
TGTGCCTCGCTAGCGGGGGATGAGCAGTTCTTC
>.|TRBJ2-5|TRBD1|TRBV13
CASSERQGASKQETQYF
TGTGCCAGCAGCGAGCGACAGGGGGCGAGTAAACAAGAGACCCAGTACTTC
>.|TRBJ2-2|TRBD1|TRBV5-1
CASSLASTGAGELFF
TGCGCCAGCAGCTTGGCCTCAACAGGGGCCGGGGAGCTGTTTTTT
>.|TRBJ1-1|.|TRBV6-1
CASSPIFLNTEAFF
TGTGCCAGCAGTCCAATTTTCCTGAACACTGAAGCTTTCTTT
>.|TRBJ2-7|.|TRBV6-1
CASRDYGTEEQYF
TGTGCCAGCAGGGACTACGGGACGGAGGAGCAGTACTTC
>few|TRBJ2-5|.|TRBV10-1
CASSESRASAETQYF
TGCGCCAGCAGTGAGTCGCGGGCCTCCGCCGAGACCCAGTACTTC
>.|TRBJ1-5|.|TRBV19
CASSLRRSDQPQHF
TGTGCCAGTAGTCTAAGACGGTCTGATCAGCCCCAGCATTTT
>few|TRBJ2-6|.|TRBV7-9
CASSLVGLTSGANVLTF
TGTGCCAGCAGCTTAGTCGGTCTCACCTCTGGGGCCAACGTCCTGACTTTC
>few|TRBJ2-1|.|TRBV3-1
CASSRIAVSYNEQFF
TGTGCCAGCAGTCGGATAGCGGTTTCATACAATGAGCAGTTCTTC
>.|TRBJ2-3|TRBD2|TRBV29-1
CSVTTGGDTQYF
TGCAGCGTTACAACGGGGGGGGATACGCAGTATTTT
>few|TRBJ1-1|.|TRBV20-1
CSAYRQENTEAFF
TGCAGTGCGTACCGACAAGAGAACACTGAAGCTTTCTTT
>.|TRBJ2-1|TRBD2|TRBV2
CASNTGTSGYNEQFF
TGTGCCAGCAACACCGGGACTAGCGGATACAATGAGCAGTTCTTC
>.|TRBJ1-2|.|TRBV29-1
CSVYALGKTYGYTF
TGCAGCGTCTATGCCTTGGGCAAGACCTATGGCTACACCTTC
>few|TRBJ2-1|TRBD1|TRBV7-3
CASSSVPGQYNEQFF
TGTGCCAGCAGCTCCGTCCCGGGACAGTACAATGAGCAGTTCTTC
>.|TRBJ2-5|TRBD2|TRBV14
CASSQVAGRVETQYF
TGTGCCAGCAGCCAAGTAGCGGGGCGGGTCGAGACCCAGTACTTC
>few|TRBJ1-1|.|TRBV3-1
CASSRGGRAFF
TGTGCCAGCAGTCGGGGAGGAAGGGCTTTCTTT
>many|TRBJ2-5|TRBD2|TRBV10-3
CAISESGLAEETQYF
TGTGCCATCAGTGAGTCAGGACTAGCGGAAGAGACCCAGTACTTC
>few|TRBJ2-1|TRBD2|TRBV11-2
CASRGTSGRPYNEQFF
TGTGCCAGCAGGGGGACTAGCGGACGACCCTACAATGAGCAGTTCTTC